This TCR beta chain was identified in a study of blood T cells in healthy people across ages. The CDR3 contains 15 residues. Trimming removed 5 bases from V and 5 bases from J; junction bases left unmatched: 7. Germline CDR1 and CDR2: SGHTA and FQGNSA. Notes on the study in general: Per million T cells, the diversity of TCR beta decreased roughly linearly as age advanced. Higher diversity and more naive CD4+ cells were features of long-lived donors, compared to aged donors.

With regard to this clonotype: Its antigen is not known.

Together with a sample-barcoded 5' primer, a J-beta primer mix was included in a second PCR lasting roughly 6 to 12 cycles. TCRdb redid the calling of the 5' RACE reads with MiXCR, one entry per CDR3 protein. The repertoire includes under 2,000,000 distinct CDR3 sequences, 49% of them detected once, and around 2.1% sits in the top ten. The receptor's source is a woman in her thirties or forties in good health. This sequence joins TRBV7-2 and TRBJ2-3; 10 nucleotides align to TRBD2. The sample comprised blood. The CDR3 region has the DNA TGTGCCAGCAGCCTCCAGCGGGGGGGGAAAGATACGCAGTATTTT. This encodes CASSLQRGGKDTQYF.